In this sample, the clone carrying this TCR beta chain turned up once. Its antigen is not identified. This CDR3 is built from 17 residues. With 0 bases removed from V and 0 bases from J, the gap between germline ends came to 12 bases. In germline, CDR1 is KGHSH, CDR2 LQKENI. Produced via immunoSEQ multiplex PCR; TCRdb's table is partial and in-frame only. The sample lists 330,000 or so clones, approximately 90% occurring once. The record originates from a study of cytomegalovirus exposure and HLA in healthy donors. Broader study findings: Listed as cytomegalovirus-associated were more than 150 TCR beta chains. In vitro confirmation showed three CMV-associated chains to be CMV antigen specific. Rarity held for most TCR sequences, but there were some public TCRs that occurred in many donors.

This TCR derives from a woman younger than 30 in good health and CMV-seronegative. Sequenced sample: PBMCs. The J gene is TRBJ2-1, the V gene TRBV18; the D gene is possibly TRBD1 (5 bases). CDR3 nucleotides: TGTGCCAGCTCACCACCCAGGGCCCTCAGCTCCTACAATGAGCAGTTCTTC. This sequence encodes CASSPPRALSSYNEQFF.